Below are 23 T cell receptor beta chains sequenced from a single sample in a study of cytomegalovirus exposure and HLA in healthy donors. Primers: 60 Vbeta forward and 13 Jbeta reverse. Assay used: immunoSEQ multiplex PCR; TCRdb lists only in-frame clones, some missing. The specimen's table records some 130,000 clones. Sequenced sample: PBMCs. Receptors were obtained from a man younger than 30 in good health and CMV-seronegative.

This chain links TRBV28 with TRBJ1-5; the match to TRBD1 covers 8 bases. The V gene's germline CDR1 is MDHEN and CDR2 SYDVKM. The trim removed 5 bases at V and 8 bases at J, leaving 8 bases unmatched. CDR3 size: 14 residues. The CDR3 DNA follows: TGTGCCAGCAGTCCCTCGGACAGGGATGAGCCCCAGCATTTT. This codes for CASSPSDRDEPQHF. The entire variable domain, with the rest obtained from reference TRBV28 and TRBJ1-5, is as follows: DVKVTQSSRYLVKRTGEKVFLECVQDMDHENMFWYRQDPGLGLRLIYFSYDVKMKEKGDIPEGYSVSREKKERFSLILESASTNQTSMYLCASSPSDRDEPQHFGDGTRLSIL.

The chain joins TRBV11-2 to TRBJ2-5; TRBD2 matches 9 bases. The J segment lost 5 bases and the V segment lost 3 bases, leaving 4 bases of the junction unmatched. The V gene's germline CDR1 is SGHAT and CDR2 FQNNGV. The CDR3 is made up of 14 amino acids. The CDR3 here is CASSLRGGIETQYF. The CDR3 DNA sequence: TGTGCCAGCAGCTTGCGGGGGGGCATCGAGACCCAGTACTTC.

This chain connects TRBV27 to TRBJ2-3; 7 bases line up with TRBD1. Germline CDR1 and CDR2: MNHEY and SMNVEV (reference sequence). CDR3 length: 16 amino acids. Germline trimming cut 7 bases from V and 3 bases from J; bases unmatched to any gene: 13. CDR3 region: CASTSQGWALTDTQYF. DNA of the CDR3: TGTGCCAGCACCTCACAGGGGTGGGCTTTGACAGATACGCAGTATTTT.

This CDR3 is CASSVAEAGGSGANVLTF. The CDR3 DNA follows: TGTGCCAGCAGCGTAGCGGAAGCGGGGGGCTCTGGGGCCAACGTCCTGACTTTC. V gene TRBV9 combines with J gene TRBJ2-6, with 9 bases lining up with TRBD2. Losses at the gene ends were 0 bases for V and 0 bases for J; bases not matched to a gene: 4. This CDR3 has 18 amino acids. From germline, CDR1 is SGDLS and CDR2 YYNGEE.

The chain has TRBV7-3 and TRBJ2-2, with TRBD1 identical over 9 bases. The CDR3 is made up of 15 amino acids. V trimming: 1 base; J trimming: 7 bases; junction bases outside the gene matches: 4. The germline V gene has CDR1 SGHTA and CDR2 FQGTGA. The CDR3 sequence is CASSLNRGLSGELFF. The CDR3 nucleotides are TGTGCCAGCAGCTTAAACAGGGGGCTTAGCGGGGAGCTGTTTTTT.

V and J are TRBV4-3 and TRBJ2-1, with TRBD2 matching 11 bases. Germline loops: CDR1 LGHNA, CDR2 YSLEER. This CDR3 has 16 residues. V was clipped by 2 bases and J by 4 bases; unmatched bases: 4. CDR3 DNA sequence: TGCGCCAGCAGCCAAATACTAGCGGGGGCTTACAATGAGCAGTTCTTC. Protein: CASSQILAGAYNEQFF.

The rearrangement links TRBV5-4 to TRBJ1-1, with D unresolved. From germline, CDR1 is SGHNT and CDR2 YYREEE (reference sequence). The V gene lost 5 bases and the J gene lost 1 base, with 9 bases spanning the gap. This CDR3 comprises 13 residues. The CDR3 reads CASRPQTNTEAFF. Written as DNA, the CDR3 is TGTGCCAGCAGACCACAGACGAACACTGAAGCTTTCTTT.

The V call is TRBV5-1, the J call TRBJ2-3, with no clear D. CDR1 and CDR2 (germline): SGHRS, YFSETQ. CDR3 size: 14 residues. V was clipped by 4 bases and J by 2 bases, with 11 bases between them. The CDR3 nucleotides are TGCGCCAGCAGCCACGATACTATCACAGATACGCAGTATTTT. This gives the protein CASSHDTITDTQYF.

The chain joins TRBV5-1 to TRBJ2-1; D perhaps matches TRBD1 (5 bases). The CDR3 is 12 amino acids. In germline, CDR1 is SGHRS, CDR2 YFSETQ. V dropped 0 bases and J dropped 13 bases, with 11 bases sitting between them. CDR3 nucleotides: TGCGCCAGCAGCTTGGAAGCCAGGGTCCAGTTCTTC. Translating gives CASSLEARVQFF.

The rearrangement links TRBV9 to TRBJ1-1; possible D gene TRBD1, 5 bases. Trimming took off 0 bases at V and 1 base at J, with 13 bases between the two ends. Germline assignment: CDR1 SGDLS and CDR2 YYNGEE. The CDR3 runs to 16 residues. CDR3 in amino acids: CASSVAPRGGNTEAFF. The CDR3 DNA follows: TGTGCCAGCAGCGTAGCCCCCCGGGGGGGGAACACTGAAGCTTTCTTT.

V is TRBV19 and J is TRBJ2-1; 12 bases line up with TRBD2. Germline V gives CDR1 LNHDA, CDR2 SQIVND (reference sequence). The CDR3 length is 15 residues. Germline trimming cut 8 bases from V and 5 bases from J; bases unmatched to any gene: 7. Here the CDR3 DNA reads TGTGCCAGTTCTAGCGGGAGGGCCCCCAACAATGAGCAGTTCTTC. Translation: CASSSGRAPNNEQFF.

The chain links TRBV7-2 to TRBJ1-4; TRBD1 agrees at 9 bases. The CDR3 has 13 amino acids. Germline V gives CDR1 SGHTA, CDR2 FQGNSA. V lost 5 bases, J lost 12 bases, and 7 bases stayed unmatched. Written as DNA, the CDR3 is TGTGCCAGCAGCCCGGGACAGGGAAGAGAACTGTTTTTT. Its translation is CASSPGQGRELFF.

The V gene is TRBV5-4, the J gene TRBJ2-1; D unresolved. Deletions cut 4 bases from V and 5 bases from J, with 7 bases between. CDR3 length: 12 residues. Germline-derived CDR1 and CDR2 are SGHNT and YYREEE (reference sequence). CDR3 nucleotide sequence: TGTGCCAGCAGCCCCTTAGACAATGAGCAGTTCTTC. Its protein is CASSPLDNEQFF.

The genes are TRBV6-1 and TRBJ1-4; perhaps TRBD1 as D (5 bases). Germline V gene lookup returns CDR1 MNHNS and CDR2 SASEGT. Trimming shortened V by 2 bases and J by 8 bases, and 15 bases separated the two germline ends. The CDR3 length is 15 residues. The CDR3 nucleotides read TGTGCCAGCAGTGAACAAGGCCCGGGACTAGAAAAACTGTTTTTT. Translating gives CASSEQGPGLEKLFF.

The gene calls are TRBV10-3 and TRBJ2-3; 15 nucleotides line up with TRBD2. Trimming cost V 6 bases and J 3 bases; bases outside gene matches: 4. CDR3 length equals 16 residues. CDR1 is ENHRY and CDR2 is SYGVKD in the germline V gene. CDR3 protein: CAIRSGTSGGTDTQYF. CDR3 nucleotide sequence: TGTGCCATCAGGTCTGGGACTAGCGGGGGGACAGATACGCAGTATTTT.

The genes are TRBV5-1 and TRBJ1-4; D ambiguous. There are 15 residues in the CDR3. CDR1 is SGHRS and CDR2 is YFSETQ in the germline V gene. V was shortened by 4 bases and J by 3 bases, with 13 bases between the two germline ends. The CDR3, as DNA: TGCGCCAGCAGCCCCGACGGGGTGGCTAATGAAAAACTGTTTTTT. It translates to CASSPDGVANEKLFF.

The gene calls are TRBV29-1 and TRBJ2-3; 9 nucleotides align to TRBD2. Germline CDR1 reads SQVTM; CDR2 reads ANQGSEA. V shed 4 bases and J 4 bases; nucleotides not matched to a gene: 18. The CDR3 length is 18 residues. CDR3 protein: CSVAGLIAGAWGADTQYF. The DNA of the CDR3 is TGCAGCGTTGCTGGTCTAATAGCGGGAGCCTGGGGGGCAGATACGCAGTATTTT.

V and J are TRBV9 and TRBJ1-1, with D possibly TRBD1 on 5 matching bases. V shed 2 bases and J shed 4 bases, with 9 bases lying between them. CDR1 is SGDLS and CDR2 is YYNGEE in the germline V gene. There are 13 residues in the CDR3. The CDR3 coding sequence is TGTGCCAGCAGCGTTACCGGGGGCACTGAAGCTTTCTTT. This gives the protein CASSVTGGTEAFF.

The rearrangement uses TRBV5-1 and TRBJ2-1; D is undetermined. Trimming pared 7 bases from V and 0 bases from J, leaving 23 bases between. This CDR3 spans 18 amino acids. From germline, CDR1 is SGHRS and CDR2 YFSETQ. CDR3 coding DNA: TGCGCCAGCCGTCCCGCACTTATACGCGAAAGCTCCTACAATGAGCAGTTCTTC. This codes for CASRPALIRESSYNEQFF.

The V call is TRBV29-1, the J call TRBJ1-2; D is uncertain. CDR3 length: 11 amino acids. Trimming left V 7 bases short and J 3 bases short, with 9 bases between. Germline V gene data show CDR1 as SQVTM and CDR2 as ANQGSEA. The CDR3 is CSAYGDYGYTF. The CDR3 DNA reads TGCAGCGCATACGGAGACTATGGCTACACCTTC.

This chain joins TRBV9 and TRBJ2-3; 7 bases align to TRBD2. V was pared by 0 bases and J by 4 bases, with 5 bases of the junction left unmatched. In germline, CDR1 is SGDLS, CDR2 YYNGEE. This CDR3 has 15 amino acids. CDR3 DNA: TGTGCCAGCAGCGTAGTTGGGGGGGGGTCAGATACGCAGTATTTT. Its translation: CASSVVGGGSDTQYF.

The chain recombines TRBV4-1 with TRBJ2-2, with D perhaps TRBD1 (5 bases). This CDR3 is built from 19 residues. Germline V gene lookup returns CDR1 MGHRA and CDR2 YSYEKL. Trimming pared 2 bases from V and 7 bases from J, leaving 26 bases between. The CDR3 sequence: CASSQSKAQGIRGDGELFF. The CDR3 coding sequence is TGCGCCAGCAGCCAAAGCAAGGCCCAGGGAATTCGCGGTGACGGGGAGCTGTTTTTT.

The chain joins TRBV9 to TRBJ1-1; no definite D call. V shed 3 bases and J shed 1 base, with 4 bases lying between them. The CDR3 has 12 amino acids. The V gene's germline CDR1 is SGDLS and CDR2 YYNGEE. The CDR3 DNA sequence: TGTGCCAGCAGCGACAGGAACACTGAAGCTTTCTTT. Translating gives CASSDRNTEAFF.